Listed below are T cell receptor beta chains from one sample, sequenced in a study of blood T cells in healthy people across ages. From the 5' RACE reads, TCRdb called clonotypes with MiXCR, one entry per CDR3 protein. The data show approximately 2,000,000 distinct CDR3 sequences, roughly 43% seen once. Sequenced sample: blood. These receptors all stem from a human donor in good health. Each CDR3 is given with its conserved first and last residue.

v_call: TRBV29-1; j_call: TRBJ1-1; cdr3_aa: CSVDKAGASEAFF
v_call: TRBV12-3/TRBV12-4; j_call: TRBJ2-3; cdr3_aa: CASTPVAGPGGDTQYF
v_call: TRBV20-1; j_call: TRBJ2-3; cdr3_aa: CSATGLAGGPFISATQYF
v_call: TRBV7-2; j_call: TRBJ1-1; cdr3_aa: CASSPSEALLNAEAFF
v_call: TRBV7-2; j_call: TRBJ2-7; cdr3_aa: CASTSFPIYEQYF
v_call: TRBV5-6; j_call: TRBJ1-1; cdr3_aa: CASTPQGNTEAFF
v_call: TRBV5-5; j_call: TRBJ2-3; cdr3_aa: CASSLGRGSATDTQYF
v_call: TRBV6-2/TRBV6-3; j_call: TRBJ2-1; cdr3_aa: CASSFRAPDDEQFF
v_call: TRBV6-2/TRBV6-3; j_call: TRBJ1-2; cdr3_aa: CASRPASGNGYTF
v_call: TRBV7-9; j_call: TRBJ2-7; cdr3_aa: CASSYRDGPSYEQYF
v_call: TRBV7-9; j_call: TRBJ2-5; cdr3_aa: CASSLFGETGQTQYF
v_call: TRBV5-1; j_call: TRBJ2-3; cdr3_aa: CASSRDRGTDTQYF
v_call: TRBV6-2/TRBV6-3; j_call: TRBJ1-5; cdr3_aa: CASRSIGTGNQPQHF
v_call: TRBV7-3; j_call: TRBJ2-1; cdr3_aa: CASSLDPQSEQFF
v_call: TRBV12-3/TRBV12-4; j_call: TRBJ2-3; cdr3_aa: CASSPLGQASSTDTQYF
v_call: TRBV4-1; j_call: TRBJ2-5; cdr3_aa: CASSQVIGETQYF
v_call: TRBV20-1; j_call: TRBJ1-4; cdr3_aa: CSANGPPANERLFF
v_call: TRBV6-2/TRBV6-3; j_call: TRBJ1-5; cdr3_aa: CASSYRGGRSQDQPQHF
v_call: TRBV7-9; j_call: TRBJ2-1; cdr3_aa: CASSDRQGINNEQFF
v_call: TRBV2; j_call: TRBJ2-3; cdr3_aa: CASIPAQRGPTDTQYF
v_call: TRBV29-1; j_call: TRBJ2-5; cdr3_aa: CSVEVGGGETQYF
v_call: TRBV10-3; j_call: TRBJ1-2; cdr3_aa: CAISESGRNYGYTF
v_call: TRBV6-5; j_call: TRBJ2-5; cdr3_aa: CASSTQPVETQYF
v_call: TRBV4-1; j_call: TRBJ1-4; cdr3_aa: CASNKGEKLFF
v_call: TRBV7-2; j_call: TRBJ2-1; cdr3_aa: CASSFPSGGGTNEQFF
v_call: TRBV5-1; j_call: TRBJ1-1; cdr3_aa: CASSTGDTEAFF
v_call: TRBV5-5; j_call: TRBJ2-5; cdr3_aa: CASSLPGLSLGETQYF
v_call: TRBV27; j_call: TRBJ2-3; cdr3_aa: CASSWGTDTQYF
v_call: TRBV10-3; j_call: TRBJ1-5; cdr3_aa: CAINPGHSNQPQHF
v_call: TRBV7-9; j_call: TRBJ2-3; cdr3_aa: CASSSQGPITDTQYF
v_call: TRBV7-8; j_call: TRBJ1-5; cdr3_aa: CASSLCGGGNQPQHF
v_call: TRBV30; j_call: TRBJ1-1; cdr3_aa: CAYGEGAEAFF
v_call: TRBV4-3; j_call: TRBJ2-3; cdr3_aa: CASSQDQGSPADTQYF
v_call: TRBV6-6; j_call: TRBJ2-5; cdr3_aa: CASSYSGLLGETQYF
v_call: TRBV7-2; j_call: -; cdr3_aa: CASSLEPGDEQYF
v_call: TRBV11-1; j_call: -; cdr3_aa: CASSLGGLPKETQYF
v_call: TRBV29-1; j_call: TRBJ2-1; cdr3_aa: CSAGPHNEQFF
v_call: TRBV2; j_call: TRBJ2-5; cdr3_aa: CASTVWGGETQYF
v_call: TRBV3-1; j_call: TRBJ1-2; cdr3_aa: CASSPITGSTYGYTF
v_call: TRBV9; j_call: TRBJ1-2; cdr3_aa: CASSVGPLRIPYYGYTF
v_call: TRBV14; j_call: TRBJ2-7; cdr3_aa: CASSEIGQGADEQYF
v_call: TRBV19; j_call: TRBJ1-2; cdr3_aa: CASSRLSQGYGYTF
v_call: TRBV10-3; j_call: TRBJ2-3; cdr3_aa: CAISEGSGSTDMQYF
v_call: TRBV6-2/TRBV6-3; j_call: TRBJ2-4; cdr3_aa: CASSQDPGVQYF
v_call: TRBV20-1; j_call: -; cdr3_aa: CSAKRVEGGLTDEQYF
v_call: TRBV10-3; j_call: TRBJ2-6; cdr3_aa: CATERTTGPGANVLTF
v_call: TRBV11-2; j_call: TRBJ2-3; cdr3_aa: CASSLDHGTDTQYF
v_call: TRBV6-6; j_call: TRBJ1-4; cdr3_aa: CASSYSQGVATNEKLFF
v_call: TRBV12-3/TRBV12-4; j_call: TRBJ1-6; cdr3_aa: CASSSHGRGDSPLHF
v_call: TRBV10-3; j_call: TRBJ1-1; cdr3_aa: CAIKKREEMNTEAFF
v_call: TRBV30; j_call: TRBJ2-1; cdr3_aa: CARTGGGLHEQFF
v_call: TRBV29-1; j_call: TRBJ1-2; cdr3_aa: CSVWGHENTF
v_call: TRBV7-9; j_call: TRBJ1-2; cdr3_aa: CASSLGDGQGRGYTF
v_call: TRBV20-1; j_call: TRBJ2-1; cdr3_aa: CSAREGGVRDEQFF
v_call: TRBV7-3; j_call: TRBJ2-2; cdr3_aa: CASSPYNGQGELFF
v_call: TRBV20-1; j_call: TRBJ2-2; cdr3_aa: CSAARQGTGELFF
v_call: TRBV12-3/TRBV12-4; j_call: TRBJ2-7; cdr3_aa: CASSFSGRSSEQYF
v_call: TRBV12-3/TRBV12-4; j_call: TRBJ2-7; cdr3_aa: CASSHRVASGHEQYF
v_call: TRBV2; j_call: TRBJ2-5; cdr3_aa: CASSSTRGTGETQYF
v_call: TRBV20-1; j_call: TRBJ2-7; cdr3_aa: CSARDRASGYEQYF